Listed below are T cell receptor beta chains from one sample, sequenced in a study of T cell repertoires in cytomegalovirus infection. Each CDR3 protein is one row after TCRdb ran MiXCR on the reads. This table holds about 180,000 distinct CDR3 sequences, about 18% found once. Material for sequencing was CD8+ T cells from PBMCs. The receptors here all came from a human donor in good health (CMV status not recorded). Some clones in this sample may be carry-over from other donors' samples. CDR3s include the opening cysteine and the closing phenylalanine or tryptophan. A D gene is named only where the DNA matches it firmly. Size is stated for part of the rows, as once, few or many counts, or as a class when the clone is expanded.

CDR3nt: TGTGCCAGCAGCTTAAACTTTCCAGGGAATCCGGGAAGCAATCAGCCCCAGCATTTT
CDR3aa: CASSLNFPGNPGSNQPQHF
abundance: NA
v_gene: TRBV7-2
len: 19
j_gene: TRBJ1-5
d_gene: NA

CDR3nt: TGTGCCAGCATTCGGGGGGCCACTGAAGCTTTCTTT
CDR3aa: CASIRGATEAFF
abundance: few
v_gene: TRBV2
len: 12
j_gene: TRBJ1-1
d_gene: NA

CDR3nt: TGTGCCAGCAGCCGAGGCGACAGGGCCGGAGGGTACAATGAGCAGTTCTTC
CDR3aa: CASSRGDRAGGYNEQFF
abundance: few
v_gene: TRBV14
len: 17
j_gene: TRBJ2-1
d_gene: NA

CDR3nt: TGTGCTAGTGGTCCCTACGGCGAAGGGGTAGCCAAAAACATTCAGTACTTC
CDR3aa: CASGPYGEGVAKNIQYF
abundance: many
v_gene: TRBV12-5
len: 17
j_gene: TRBJ2-4
d_gene: NA

CDR3nt: TGTGCCAGCAGCGTCACAGGGAGTAGCTACGAGCAGTACTTC
CDR3aa: CASSVTGSSYEQYF
abundance: NA
v_gene: TRBV6-1
len: 14
j_gene: TRBJ2-7
d_gene: NA

CDR3nt: TGTGCCATCAGGGAGCCGGGAGTGGGGGACCATTCCTACGAGCAGTACTTC
CDR3aa: CAIREPGVGDHSYEQYF
abundance: NA
v_gene: TRBV10-3
len: 17
j_gene: TRBJ2-7
d_gene: NA

CDR3nt: TGTGCCAGCAGCTCCCCCCCGCAGAGGGCGAGGAATGGCTACACCTTC
CDR3aa: CASSSPPQRARNGYTF
abundance: NA
v_gene: TRBV7-9
len: 16
j_gene: TRBJ1-2
d_gene: NA

CDR3nt: TGCAGCGTTGAATGGAGTAGGAGGGCAGATACGCAGTATTTT
CDR3aa: CSVEWSRRADTQYF
abundance: NA
v_gene: TRBV29-1
len: 14
j_gene: TRBJ2-3
d_gene: NA

CDR3nt: TGTGCCAGCAGCCAGGGGCAGGGCAGCAATCAGCCCCAGCATTTT
CDR3aa: CASSQGQGSNQPQHF
abundance: few
v_gene: TRBV3-1
len: 15
j_gene: TRBJ1-5
d_gene: NA

CDR3nt: TGTGCCAGCGGAAGTGCCCCACAAGTTGGCTACACCTTC
CDR3aa: CASGSAPQVGYTF
abundance: few
v_gene: TRBV12-3/TRBV12-4
len: 13
j_gene: TRBJ1-2
d_gene: NA

CDR3nt: TGTGCCAGCAGTGAATGGGTAGGGGACCACACCGGGGAGCTGTTTTTT
CDR3aa: CASSEWVGDHTGELFF
abundance: NA
v_gene: TRBV6-1
len: 16
j_gene: TRBJ2-2
d_gene: NA

CDR3nt: TGTGCCAGCAGCCCCTACCTAAACACTGAAGCTTTCTTT
CDR3aa: CASSPYLNTEAFF
abundance: few
v_gene: TRBV7-9
len: 13
j_gene: TRBJ1-1
d_gene: NA

CDR3nt: TGTGCCAGCAGCCCGGTCCTTTCCTTATCTGGGGCCAACGTCCTGACTTTC
CDR3aa: CASSPVLSLSGANVLTF
abundance: NA
v_gene: TRBV7-2
len: 17
j_gene: TRBJ2-6
d_gene: NA

CDR3nt: TGTGCCAGCAGCTTAGGGGGGCGTGGGATTGAAGCTTTCTTT
CDR3aa: CASSLGGRGIEAFF
abundance: NA
v_gene: TRBV7-2
len: 14
j_gene: TRBJ1-1
d_gene: NA

CDR3nt: TGTGCCAGCAGCCCACTGGACACCGGGGAGCTGTTTTTT
CDR3aa: CASSPLDTGELFF
abundance: many
v_gene: TRBV28
len: 13
j_gene: TRBJ2-2
d_gene: NA

CDR3nt: TGTGCCAGCAGCCAAGATCCCGAAACTGAAGCTTTCTTT
CDR3aa: CASSQDPETEAFF
abundance: NA
v_gene: TRBV14
len: 13
j_gene: TRBJ1-1
d_gene: NA

CDR3nt: TGTGCCAGCAGCGAGGTCCTCGGATTATGGCACGAGCAGTACTTC
CDR3aa: CASSEVLGLWHEQYF
abundance: NA
v_gene: TRBV11-2
len: 15
j_gene: TRBJ2-7
d_gene: NA

CDR3nt: TGTGCCAGCAGCTCCTGGCGCCTGGGAGACGGTTCGAGCTCCTATAATTCACCCCTCCACTTT
CDR3aa: CASSSWRLGDGSSSYNSPLHF
abundance: few
v_gene: TRBV7-7
len: 21
j_gene: TRBJ1-6
d_gene: NA

CDR3nt: TGTGCCAGCAGCCCAGTGTCCCCAGGTCAGCCCCAGCATTTT
CDR3aa: CASSPVSPGQPQHF
abundance: once
v_gene: TRBV7-9
len: 14
j_gene: TRBJ1-5
d_gene: NA

CDR3nt: TGTGCCAGCAGCTTCTCGACAGCCCTCTCCTACGAGCAGTACTTC
CDR3aa: CASSFSTALSYEQYF
abundance: NA
v_gene: TRBV5-6
len: 15
j_gene: TRBJ2-7
d_gene: NA

CDR3nt: TGTGCCAGCAGCGTACCGAGCCTAGCGGGGGGGCAGACGAACACCGGGGAGCTGTTTTTT
CDR3aa: CASSVPSLAGGQTNTGELFF
abundance: few
v_gene: TRBV9
len: 20
j_gene: TRBJ2-2
d_gene: TRBD2

CDR3nt: TGTGCCAGCAGCTTATATCGGGCGAAGAACACTGAAGCTTTCTTT
CDR3aa: CASSLYRAKNTEAFF
abundance: few
v_gene: TRBV7-8
len: 15
j_gene: TRBJ1-1
d_gene: NA

CDR3nt: TGCGCCAGCAGCTTGATCGGTGGGCAAAGCTCCTACGAGCAGTACTTC
CDR3aa: CASSLIGGQSSYEQYF
abundance: few
v_gene: TRBV5-1
len: 16
j_gene: TRBJ2-7
d_gene: NA

CDR3nt: TGTGCCAGCAGCCAAAGCGGCCTAAACACTGAAGCTTTCTTT
CDR3aa: CASSQSGLNTEAFF
abundance: few
v_gene: TRBV14
len: 14
j_gene: TRBJ1-1
d_gene: NA

CDR3nt: TGCAGTGTCCCCTATCGAGAAAGAGGGTACACCGGGGAGCTGTTTTTT
CDR3aa: CSVPYRERGYTGELFF
abundance: NA
v_gene: TRBV20-1
len: 16
j_gene: TRBJ2-2
d_gene: NA

CDR3nt: TGTGCCAGCAGTCCAGGACAGTGGGGAAGCAATCAGCCCCAGCATTTT
CDR3aa: CASSPGQWGSNQPQHF
abundance: few
v_gene: TRBV12-3/TRBV12-4
len: 16
j_gene: TRBJ1-5
d_gene: NA

CDR3nt: TGTGCCAGCAGCTTAGGGGCAGTAGAGACCCAGTACTTC
CDR3aa: CASSLGAVETQYF
abundance: few
v_gene: TRBV11-3
len: 13
j_gene: TRBJ2-5
d_gene: NA

CDR3nt: TGTGCCAGCAGCCAAGTCCCAAGTTTTAACTCCTACAATGAGCAGTTCTTC
CDR3aa: CASSQVPSFNSYNEQFF
abundance: few
v_gene: TRBV4-2
len: 17
j_gene: TRBJ2-1
d_gene: NA

CDR3nt: TGTGCCAGCAAGACGGACAGGTCCTACGAGCAGTACTTC
CDR3aa: CASKTDRSYEQYF
abundance: few
v_gene: TRBV28
len: 13
j_gene: TRBJ2-7
d_gene: TRBD1

CDR3nt: TGTGCCAGCGGACACGGGAGCTCCTACAATGAGCAGTTCTTC
CDR3aa: CASGHGSSYNEQFF
abundance: NA
v_gene: TRBV6-5
len: 14
j_gene: TRBJ2-1
d_gene: NA

CDR3nt: TGCAGTGCTAGAGATTCAGGACATCACACCGGGGAGCTGTTTTTT
CDR3aa: CSARDSGHHTGELFF
abundance: few
v_gene: TRBV20-1
len: 15
j_gene: TRBJ2-2
d_gene: NA

CDR3nt: TGTGCCAGCCACGGCCTACAGGAGCGGGGTGAGCAGTTCTTC
CDR3aa: CASHGLQERGEQFF
abundance: few
v_gene: TRBV7-2
len: 14
j_gene: TRBJ2-1
d_gene: TRBD2

CDR3nt: TGTGCCAGCAGCCAACTCGGGGCTTCGACCTACAATGAGCAGTTCTTC
CDR3aa: CASSQLGASTYNEQFF
abundance: few
v_gene: TRBV14
len: 16
j_gene: TRBJ2-1
d_gene: NA

CDR3nt: TGTGCCAGCAGCCCCCCGGCAGGGGGCCGGAGCGAGCAGTACTTC
CDR3aa: CASSPPAGGRSEQYF
abundance: large
v_gene: TRBV7-2
len: 15
j_gene: TRBJ2-7
d_gene: TRBD1

CDR3nt: TGTGCCAGCAGTTTATGGGGACAGGCCTCGAGGGGCACTGAAGCTTTCTTT
CDR3aa: CASSLWGQASRGTEAFF
abundance: few
v_gene: TRBV27
len: 17
j_gene: TRBJ1-1
d_gene: TRBD1

CDR3nt: TGTGCCAGCAGCCTCCCGGCTCGTGAGCAGTTCTTC
CDR3aa: CASSLPAREQFF
abundance: once
v_gene: TRBV4-2
len: 12
j_gene: TRBJ2-1
d_gene: NA

CDR3nt: TGTGCCAGCAGCTTAAACCGACAGGTCGGGACTGAAGCTTTCTTT
CDR3aa: CASSLNRQVGTEAFF
abundance: many
v_gene: TRBV7-2
len: 15
j_gene: TRBJ1-1
d_gene: NA

CDR3nt: TGTGCCAGCAGCCCGGGACACTCGTCCTACGAGCAGTACTTC
CDR3aa: CASSPGHSSYEQYF
abundance: NA
v_gene: TRBV13
len: 14
j_gene: TRBJ2-7
d_gene: NA

CDR3nt: TGCGCCAGCAGCCTGGGGGAACAGATGAACACTGAAGCTTTCTTT
CDR3aa: CASSLGEQMNTEAFF
abundance: many
v_gene: TRBV4-1
len: 15
j_gene: TRBJ1-1
d_gene: NA

CDR3nt: TGTGCCAGCAGCTCTAGCGGGGGGGCAGGTGATACGCAGTATTTT
CDR3aa: CASSSSGGAGDTQYF
abundance: few
v_gene: TRBV7-2
len: 15
j_gene: TRBJ2-3
d_gene: TRBD2

CDR3nt: TGTGCCAGCAGTTATAGCCAATACAGCCAACACTACACCTTC
CDR3aa: CASSYSQYSQHYTF
abundance: NA
v_gene: TRBV7-2
len: 14
j_gene: TRBJ1-2
d_gene: NA

CDR3nt: TGTGCCAGCAGCTTAACAGGGCTGAGGGAAGCTTTCTTT
CDR3aa: CASSLTGLREAFF
abundance: NA
v_gene: TRBV7-2
len: 13
j_gene: TRBJ1-1
d_gene: NA